These 15 T cell receptor beta chains came from one sample sequenced in a study of blood T cells in healthy people across ages. PCR was performed a second time for roughly 7 to 11 cycles using a sample-barcoded 5' primer and a J-beta primer mix. TCRdb re-analysed the 5' RACE reads in MiXCR, keeping a single row per CDR3 protein. The table includes about 1,400,000 distinct CDR3 sequences, around two fifths detected once. Sequencing was done on a sample of blood. The source of these receptors is a woman aged 18 to 35 in good health.

The J gene is TRBJ1-1, the V gene TRBV28, with D possibly being TRBD1 (6 bases). The CDR3 is 15 residues long. Germline CDR1 MDHEN, CDR2 SYDVKM. The germline V and J ends were trimmed by 6 bases and 7 bases, with 21 bases remaining between them. CDR3 DNA: TGTGCCAGCAGCCCCGGGTGGTCTACAGGGCGTGAAGCTTTCTTT. Its translation is CASSPGWSTGREAFF.

The chain links TRBV27 to TRBJ2-1; 9 positions match TRBD2. Germline V gene sequence: CDR1 MNHEY, CDR2 SMNVEV (reference sequence). V gave up 7 bases and J gave up 7 bases; unmatched junction bases: 14. CDR3 size: 16 residues. CDR3 DNA sequence: TGTGCCAGCAATCCCTCGGCGGGGGGGCCACGGAATGAGCAGTTCTTC. Protein sequence: CASNPSAGGPRNEQFF.

This rearrangement joins TRBV5-1 to TRBJ2-5; D assignment may be TRBD1 or TRBD2 (5 bases each). Germline CDR1 SGHRS, CDR2 YFSETQ. V gave up 0 bases and J gave up 11 bases, with 17 bases separating them. The CDR3 contains 14 residues. CDR3 loop: CASSLVTGTNEQYF. CDR3 in DNA: TGCGCCAGCAGCTTGGTAACCGGGACGAATGAGCAGTACTTC.

The genes are TRBV9 and TRBJ2-7; perhaps TRBD1 as D (6 bases). The J call is in doubt because the DNA end fits TRBJ2-5 better. The CDR3 consists of 16 residues. Per germline, CDR1 SGDLS and CDR2 YYNGEE. The CDR3 region has the DNA TGTGCCAGCAGCGTTGCGTTGGGGGCGCAGGAAGAGACCCAGTACTTC. Its protein product is CASSVALGAQEETQYF.

This clonotype occurred a few times. The chain couples TRBV27 to TRBJ2-7, with D perhaps matching TRBD2 (6 bases). V lost 3 bases and J lost 6, with 18 bases in between. The germline V gene encodes CDR1 MNHEY and CDR2 SMNVEV (reference sequence). The CDR3 sequence is 15 residues long. CDR3 loop: CASSLWQGREVEQYF. In DNA, the CDR3 is TGTGCCAGCAGTTTGTGGCAGGGCAGGGAGGTCGAGCAGTACTTC.

About this clonotype itself: Mismatch with germline at one junction end may stem from a read error. The J gene is TRBJ2-1, the V gene TRBV6-1, with 8 bases that match TRBD2. The CDR3 contains 16 residues. Per germline, CDR1 MNHNS and CDR2 SASEGT. CDR3 region: CASRVFPGLGNNEQFF. The CDR3 region has the DNA TGCGCCAGCAGGGTTTTCCCGGGACTAGGGAACAATGAGCAGTTCTTC.

This chain uses TRBV18 with TRBJ2-4; D gene uncertain. This CDR3 region has 16 residues. CDR1 KGHSH and CDR2 LQKENI come from the germline V gene. V was shortened by 2 bases and J by 2 bases, with 13 bases between the two germline ends. DNA for the CDR3: TGTGCCAGCTCACCAATCGCAGGACCCTCCAAAAACATTCAGTACTTC. Amino acids: CASSPIAGPSKNIQYF.

As concerns this clonotype: Mismatch with germline at one junction end may stem from a read error. The chain recombines TRBV12-3 or TRBV12-4 with TRBJ1-5, with D possibly matching TRBD1 (5 bases). The CDR3 totals 13 residues. The chain's CDR3 is CAGSCDRGQPQHF. The CDR3 DNA reads as TGTGCCGGCAGCTGCGACAGAGGGCAGCCCCAGCATTTT.

The chain uses TRBV5-1 and TRBJ1-1; no reliable D call. Trimming stripped 3 bases from V and 1 base from J, with 13 bases between. The CDR3 is 15 residues long. The germline V gene encodes CDR1 SGHRS and CDR2 YFSETQ. This CDR3 reads CASSSKSNSNTEAFF. DNA of the CDR3: TGCGCCAGCAGCTCCAAGAGCAACTCGAACACTGAAGCTTTCTTT. Full variable domain (outside the CDR3, taken from reference TRBV5-1 and TRBJ1-1): KAGVTQTPRYLIKTRGQQVTLSCSPISGHRSVSWYQQTPGQGLQFLFEYFSETQRNKGNFPGRFSGRQFSNSRSEMNVSTLELGDSALYLCASSSKSNSNTEAFFGQGTRLTVV.

The V gene is TRBV20-1, the J gene TRBJ1-5; maybe TRBD1 (5 bases). CDR3 length: 14 amino acids. CDR1 DFQATT and CDR2 SNEGSKA come from the germline V gene (reference sequence). V shed 2 bases and J shed 5 bases, with 13 bases lying between them. The CDR3 sequence is CSARRGETYQPQHF. Here the CDR3 DNA reads TGCAGTGCTAGACGGGGGGAGACGTATCAGCCCCAGCATTTT.

This chain uses TRBV20-1 with TRBJ2-7; 11 bases line up with TRBD2. The closer fit of TRBJ2-5 to the DNA end suggests the J call may be wrong. The CDR3 covers 16 residues. The germline CDR1 and CDR2 sequences are DFQATT and SNEGSKA (reference sequence). The CDR3 DNA sequence: TGCAGTGCTAGAATTACTAGCGGGGGCGCGGGGGAGACCCAGTACTTC. It encodes CSARITSGGAGETQYF.

This clonotype appeared a few times. This chain connects TRBV5-4 to TRBJ2-1; TRBD2 agrees at 13 bases. The CDR3 totals 14 residues. V gave up 4 bases and J gave up 9 bases; unmatched junction bases: 4. CDR1 and CDR2 from the germline V gene are SGHNT and YYREEE (reference sequence). The CDR3 is CASSDGTSGTEQFF. CDR3 bases: TGTGCCAGCAGCGATGGGACTAGCGGGACTGAGCAGTTCTTC.

The V and J genes are TRBV7-2 and TRBJ2-7; TRBD1 or TRBD2 may be the D gene (5 bases each). Germline V lookup: CDR1 SGHTA, CDR2 FQGNSA. The V gene lost 0 bases and the J gene lost 5 bases, with 17 bases spanning the gap. This CDR3 spans 16 amino acids. CDR3 sequence reads: CASSLAGAGLGDEQYF. DNA for the CDR3: TGTGCCAGCAGCTTAGCCGGGGCAGGGTTGGGTGACGAGCAGTACTTC. Supplemented by reference TRBV7-2 and TRBJ2-7, the full variable domain reads GAGVSQSPSNKVTEKGKDVELRCDPISGHTALYWYRQSLGQGLEFLIYFQGNSAPDKSGLPSDRFSAERTGGSVSTLTIQRTQQEDSAVYLCASSLAGAGLGDEQYFGPGTRLTVT.

The chain has TRBV3-1 and TRBJ1-1; the match to TRBD1 covers 7 bases. J gave up 6 bases and V 4 bases, and 11 bases lay outside the gene matches. The CDR3 is 15 residues long. Germline CDR1 LGHDT, CDR2 YNNKEL (reference sequence). CDR3 amino acids: CASSRDSTGRAEAFF. The DNA for the CDR3 is TGTGCCAGCAGCCGAGATTCGACAGGGCGGGCTGAAGCTTTCTTT.

This clonotype was seen only a few times. The chain combines TRBV20-1 with TRBJ1-1; no firm D call. The CDR3 spans 14 residues. Germline-derived CDR1 and CDR2 are DFQATT and SNEGSKA (reference sequence). V was trimmed by 0 bases and J by 1 base, leaving 9 bases between them. This CDR3 reads CSARDLGRNTEAFF. The CDR3 nucleotides read TGCAGTGCTAGAGATTTGGGCAGGAACACTGAAGCTTTCTTT.